This paragraph covers one TCR beta chain sequence. Antigen unknown. This entry belongs to a study of T cell responses to AZD1222 COVID-19 vaccine. Findings of the study overall: Repertoires were obtained solely post-peak T cell response.

After removal of 10 bases from V and 1 base from J, the junction contained 5 bases not matched to a gene. The CDR3 is 13 amino acids. Germline loops: CDR1 MDHEN, CDR2 SYDVKM. The method was immunoSEQ multiplex PCR; TCRdb's version includes in-frame clones alone and lacks a portion of them. The sample has tens of thousands of clones; more than 85% are singletons. This specimen was peripheral blood, taken on day 0 of AZD1222 vaccination. The V call is TRBV28, the J call TRBJ2-7, with 9 bases identical to TRBD2. This receptor was obtained from an adult in good health. The CDR3 reads CATQREVSYEQYF. CDR3 sequence (DNA): TGTGCCACCCAGCGGGAGGTGTCCTACGAGCAGTACTTC.